The rows below give T cell receptor beta chains drawn from one sample of a study of cytomegalovirus exposure and HLA in healthy donors. Here immunoSEQ multiplex PCR was the method, and the copy in TCRdb shows in-frame clones only, minus some. The sample yields over 120,000 clones, 80% seen once. The sample consisted of PBMCs. The receptor set was obtained from a man between 40 and 49 years old in good health and CMV-seronegative. Both conserved end residues are part of each CDR3. The order of the fields is clone size, J gene, D gene, V gene, CDR3 protein, CDR3 DNA. D genes are given only for firm matches. The size entry is marked missing in some rows and otherwise reads once, few, many or a size class.

-	TRBJ2-1	-	TRBV11-3	CASSLGLDYNEQFF	TGTGCCAGCAGCTTAGGACTAGACTACAATGAGCAGTTCTTC
-	TRBJ2-7	TRBD1	TRBV5-1	CASSYGTVASYEQYF	TGCGCCAGCAGCTATGGGACAGTAGCATCCTACGAGCAGTACTTC
-	TRBJ1-4	-	TRBV5-1	CASSERATNEKLFF	TGCGCCAGCAGCGAAAGAGCAACTAATGAAAAACTGTTTTTT
-	TRBJ1-1	-	TRBV7-9	CASSFQGLNTEAFF	TGTGCCAGCAGCTTCCAGGGGCTGAACACTGAAGCTTTCTTT
-	TRBJ2-2	TRBD2	TRBV28	CASFRVSGGRYTGELFF	TGTGCCAGTTTTAGGGTCAGCGGGGGTCGATACACCGGGGAGCTGTTTTTT
-	TRBJ2-7	-	TRBV25-1	CASSEYWAEQYF	TGTGCCAGCAGTGAATATTGGGCCGAGCAGTACTTC
-	TRBJ2-2	-	TRBV4-3	CASSQETGVIPGELFF	TGCGCCAGCAGCCAAGAAACGGGGGTCATCCCCGGGGAGCTGTTTTTT
-	TRBJ1-3	-	TRBV7-6	CASSLDGSRRSGNTIYF	TGTGCCAGCAGCTTAGACGGGTCACGAAGATCTGGAAACACCATATATTTT
few	TRBJ2-1	TRBD2	TRBV27	CASSPSGGESYNEQFF	TGTGCCAGCAGCCCTAGCGGGGGGGAAAGCTACAATGAGCAGTTCTTC
few	TRBJ1-5	TRBD1	TRBV6-5	CASSSLTGRSNQPQHF	TGTGCCAGCAGTTCCCTGACAGGGAGGAGCAATCAGCCCCAGCATTTT
-	TRBJ2-3	-	TRBV20-1	CSTLRTDTQYF	TGCAGCACTTTACGCACAGATACGCAGTATTTT
few	TRBJ1-5	-	TRBV6-1	CASSEAAGPSNQPQHF	TGTGCCAGCAGTGAAGCAGCGGGTCCCAGCAATCAGCCCCAGCATTTT
once	TRBJ2-3	-	TRBV19	CASSMGDISTDTQYF	TGTGCCAGTAGTATGGGGGACATCAGCACAGATACGCAGTATTTT
-	TRBJ2-3	TRBD2	TRBV7-2	CASSLKALRGSTTDTQYF	TGTGCCAGCAGCTTAAAAGCGCTGCGGGGGAGTACCACAGATACGCAGTATTTT
-	TRBJ2-7	TRBD1	TRBV5-4	CASSVPTGPYEQYF	TGTGCCAGCAGCGTACCGACAGGGCCCTACGAGCAGTACTTC
-	TRBJ2-3	TRBD2	TRBV5-4	CASSLRLAGALDTQYF	TGTGCCAGCAGCTTGCGACTAGCGGGGGCGTTGGATACGCAGTATTTT
-	TRBJ2-2	TRBD1	TRBV5-1	CASKKRGQGYTGELFF	TGCGCCAGCAAAAAGAGAGGACAGGGATACACCGGGGAGCTGTTTTTT
-	TRBJ2-3	-	TRBV10-3	CAISGSTDTQYF	TGTGCCATCAGCGGGAGCACAGATACGCAGTATTTT
-	TRBJ1-5	-	TRBV21-1	CASSRTLNRTGGTYSNQPQHF	TGTGCCAGCAGCCGAACCCTAAACAGGACAGGGGGCACTTATAGCAATCAGCCCCAGCATTTT
-	TRBJ2-5	-	TRBV9	CASSVGGGRETQYF	TGTGCCAGCAGCGTAGGGGGGGGCCGCGAGACCCAGTACTTC
-	TRBJ2-5	TRBD2	TRBV11-2	CASSLEALAGAGQETQYF	TGTGCCAGCAGCCTGGAGGCGCTAGCGGGGGCCGGGCAAGAGACCCAGTACTTC
-	TRBJ2-5	TRBD1	TRBV6-5	CASSADRARETQYF	TGTGCCAGCAGTGCGGACAGGGCGAGAGAGACCCAGTACTTC
-	TRBJ2-3	-	TRBV28	CASNLGQLTDTQYF	TGTGCCAGCAACCTAGGACAGCTCACAGATACGCAGTATTTT
-	TRBJ1-4	TRBD1	TRBV4-1	CASSQRGTGTNEKLFF	TGCGCCAGCAGCCAACGCGGGACAGGGACAAATGAAAAACTGTTTTTT
few	TRBJ1-1	-	TRBV5-1	CASSLLAGGEAFF	TGCGCCAGCAGCCTCCTTGCGGGGGGCGAAGCTTTCTTT
-	TRBJ1-3	TRBD1	TRBV9	CASSASTRGLYGNTIYF	TGTGCCAGCAGCGCAAGTACCAGGGGGCTCTATGGAAACACCATATATTTT
-	TRBJ1-5	TRBD1	TRBV19	CASSLMQGDQPQHF	TGTGCCAGTAGTCTGATGCAGGGGGATCAGCCCCAGCATTTT
-	TRBJ1-4	-	TRBV18	CASSLKADNEKLFF	TGTGCCAGCTCCCTAAAGGCGGATAATGAAAAACTGTTTTTT
-	TRBJ2-4	TRBD1	TRBV28	CASSVPGQLTKNIQYF	TGTGCCAGCAGTGTACCGGGACAGTTGACCAAAAACATTCAGTACTTC
-	TRBJ2-6	-	TRBV5-6	CASSWAKGANVLTF	TGTGCCAGCAGCTGGGCTAAAGGGGCCAACGTCCTGACTTTC
-	TRBJ1-3	-	TRBV5-6	CASSLGRIRSGNTIYF	TGTGCCAGCAGCTTGGGCAGGATCCGCTCTGGAAACACCATATATTTT
-	TRBJ2-1	TRBD2	TRBV27	CASSFSLAGNRVYNEQFF	TGTGCCAGCAGTTTCAGTTTAGCGGGGAATAGGGTCTACAATGAGCAGTTCTTC
once	TRBJ1-2	TRBD1	TRBV2	CASSERQGVDGYTF	TGTGCCAGCAGTGAAAGACAGGGGGTGGATGGCTACACCTTC
-	TRBJ1-5	-	TRBV7-2	CASSSTAYSNQPQHF	TGTGCCAGCAGCTCCACAGCTTATAGCAATCAGCCCCAGCATTTT
-	TRBJ1-4	-	TRBV12-5	CASGLPTGQLGNEKLFF	TGTGCTAGTGGTTTGCCAACCGGACAGCTCGGTAATGAAAAACTGTTTTTT
-	TRBJ2-1	-	TRBV9	CASSVGLTDNNEQFF	TGTGCCAGCAGCGTAGGACTAACCGATAACAATGAGCAGTTCTTC
few	TRBJ1-6	-	TRBV10-2	CASSEPYSPLHF	TGCGCCAGCAGTGAGCCGTATTCACCCCTCCACTTT
once	TRBJ1-6	-	TRBV9	CASTTETYRDTNGPLHF	TGTGCCAGCACCACAGAAACCTACAGGGATACGAACGGACCCCTCCACTTT
-	TRBJ1-5	-	TRBV30	CACSVSITNQPQHF	TGTGCCTGCAGTGTTAGCATAACCAATCAGCCCCAGCATTTT
-	TRBJ1-5	TRBD1	TRBV12-5	CASGEPGQGNQPQHF	TGTGCTAGTGGTGAACCGGGACAGGGGAATCAGCCCCAGCATTTT
-	TRBJ1-2	TRBD1	TRBV30	CAWEQGAGGYTF	TGTGCCTGGGAGCAGGGGGCAGGCGGCTACACCTTC
once	TRBJ1-1	-	TRBV7-9	CASRFADTEAFF	TGTGCCAGCAGGTTCGCGGACACTGAAGCTTTCTTT
-	TRBJ2-5	TRBD2	TRBV5-6	CASSLLAGGGETQYF	TGTGCCAGCAGCTTGTTAGCGGGGGGCGGGGAGACCCAGTACTTC
-	TRBJ1-5	TRBD1	TRBV5-1	CASSPQGGDQPQHF	TGCGCCAGCAGCCCCCAGGGGGGAGATCAGCCCCAGCATTTT
-	TRBJ1-5	-	TRBV4-3	CASSQDWARREPSNQPQHF	TGCGCCAGCAGCCAAGATTGGGCACGGAGGGAACCTAGCAATCAGCCCCAGCATTTT
-	TRBJ1-5	-	TRBV14	CASDRRVGNQPQHF	TGTGCCAGCGACAGGAGAGTGGGCAATCAGCCCCAGCATTTT
once	TRBJ1-2	-	TRBV29-1	CSVVLRGASGYTF	TGCAGCGTTGTCCTACGGGGGGCGAGTGGCTACACCTTC
-	TRBJ2-7	-	TRBV9	CASSVVSQGEQYF	TGTGCCAGCAGCGTAGTATCCCAGGGCGAGCAGTACTTC
-	TRBJ2-7	-	TRBV7-2	CASSSDRSSYEQYF	TGTGCCAGCAGCTCAGACAGAAGCTCCTACGAGCAGTACTTC
-	TRBJ1-2	-	TRBV7-8	CASSLAVGGSNYGYTF	TGTGCCAGCAGCTTAGCGGTAGGAGGATCTAACTATGGCTACACCTTC